This TCR beta chain was obtained from a study of T-cell reconstitution after alpha-beta-depleted transplantation in children. The TCRbeta library was prepared with unique molecular identifiers. TCRdb independently ran MiXCR on the PCR reads; one entry per CDR3 protein. Of hundreds of thousands of distinct CDR3 sequences in the sample, 16% were seen once. This clonotype has at least ten counts. There are 14 residues in the CDR3. Germline values: CDR1 SGHKS, CDR2 YYEKEE (reference sequence). The V gene lost 3 bases and the J gene lost 0 bases, with 7 bases spanning the gap. The input for sequencing was PBMCs from the stem cell graft donor, taken from the stem cell graft. The receptor comes from a human donor who donated a stem cell graft to a child with acute myeloid leukemia. The chain links TRBV5-5 to TRBJ1-5; no clear D. The DNA for the CDR3 is TGTGCCAGCAGCTCTGACATTAGCAATCAGCCCCAGCATTTT. As protein: CASSSDISNQPQHF.